The next 30 T cell receptor beta chains were all read from a single sample in a study of cytomegalovirus exposure and HLA in healthy donors. 13 Jbeta primers and 60 Vbeta primers were used for the PCR. This table comes from immunoSEQ multiplex PCR, and its TCRdb copy is limited to in-frame clones, with some not included. The repertoire holds 210,000 or so clones, 70% to 90% seen once, with 0.2% to 0.25% in the top ten. Sample: PBMCs. All receptors come from a girl aged 2 to 9 in good health and CMV-seronegative.

The chain employs TRBV19 and TRBJ1-2, with D maybe TRBD1 (6 bases). The germline V gene has CDR1 LNHDA and CDR2 SQIVND (reference sequence). V dropped 8 bases and J dropped 4 bases, with 14 bases sitting between them. The CDR3 has 13 residues. As DNA, the CDR3 is TGTGCCAGTGGGAAACAGGGACCCTATGGCTACACCTTC. It translates to CASGKQGPYGYTF.

CDR3 amino acids: CASSLVGQGLWNEQFF. As DNA, the CDR3 is TGTGCCAGCAGCTTAGTGGGACAGGGACTATGGAATGAGCAGTTCTTC. The rearrangement joins TRBV7-8 to TRBJ2-1; TRBD1 aligns across 9 bases. The CDR3 runs to 16 residues. Trimming cost V 1 base and J 7 bases; bases outside gene matches: 8. Per germline, CDR1 SGHVS and CDR2 FQNEAQ. Together with reference TRBV7-8 and TRBJ2-1, the CDR3 gives the full variable domain: GAGVSQSPRYKVAKRGQDVALRCDPISGHVSLFWYQQALGQGPEFLTYFQNEAQLDKSGLPSDRFFAERPEGSVSTLKIQRTQQEDSAVYLCASSLVGQGLWNEQFFGPGTRLTVL.

This clone has a handful of counts. The gene calls are TRBV6-5 and TRBJ2-3; 9 positions agree with TRBD1. CDR3 length equals 15 residues. CDR1 is MNHEY, CDR2 SVGAGI, per germline. The J segment lost 4 bases and the V segment lost 5 bases, leaving 7 bases of the junction unmatched. CDR3: CASSANRGRADTQYF. CDR3 in DNA: TGTGCCAGCAGTGCGAACAGGGGGCGAGCAGATACGCAGTATTTT.

This clone has a handful of counts. The chain carries TRBV7-8 and TRBJ1-1; D may be TRBD1 (5 bases). V gave up 1 base and J gave up 8 bases, with 8 bases separating them. Per the germline V gene, CDR1 is SGHVS and CDR2 is FQNEAQ. The length of the CDR3 is 12 residues. The CDR3 DNA follows: TGTGCCAGCAGCTTAGGACAGATCGAAGCTTTCTTT. This encodes CASSLGQIEAFF.

Here the CDR3 reads CSVRTDRGDYEQYF. CDR3 DNA: TGTTCCGTTCGTACAGACAGGGGGGACTACGAGCAGTACTTC. V usage is TRBV7-9 and J usage is TRBJ2-7, with 9 nucleotides matching TRBD1. The CDR3 spans 14 residues. Germline V gene sequence: CDR1 SEHNR, CDR2 FQNEAQ (reference sequence).

This rearrangement joins TRBV27 to TRBJ2-5; D gene ambiguous. Germline CDR1 is MNHEY and CDR2 is SMNVEV (reference sequence). V shed 0 bases and J shed 5 bases, with 7 bases lying between them. This CDR3 comprises 13 residues. This CDR3 is CASSLSHRETQYF. DNA of the CDR3: TGTGCCAGCAGTTTATCCCACCGGGAGACCCAGTACTTC.

The V and J genes are TRBV27 and TRBJ2-1; 9 bases agree with TRBD1. The CDR3 contains 15 residues. From germline, CDR1 is MNHEY and CDR2 SMNVEV (reference sequence). With V trimmed by 5 bases and J by 5 bases, 7 bases remained unmatched. DNA for the CDR3: TGTGCCAGCAGTGCCCTGGGACAGGGTAACAATGAGCAGTTCTTC. Amino acid sequence: CASSALGQGNNEQFF.

The chain combines TRBV6-1 with TRBJ1-2; no firm D call. CDR1 is MNHNS and CDR2 is SASEGT in the germline V gene. CDR3 length: 12 amino acids. V was shortened by 8 bases and J by 4 bases, with 11 bases between the two germline ends. CDR3 DNA sequence: TGTGCCAGCCGAGACGGAGTCTATGGCTACACCTTC. Translated: CASRDGVYGYTF.

The chain couples TRBV6-1 to TRBJ2-2, with D perhaps matching TRBD2 (6 bases). Germline V gene lookup returns CDR1 MNHNS and CDR2 SASEGT. V was trimmed by 4 bases and J by 6 bases, leaving 18 bases between them. The CDR3 is 16 amino acids. CDR3 nucleotide sequence: TGTGCCAGCAGTGGGCCGGGACTTGACTACTCCGGGGAGCTGTTTTTT. Translation: CASSGPGLDYSGELFF.

This sequence joins TRBV9 and TRBJ1-6; D gene uncertain. V was shortened by 1 base and J by 3 bases, with 8 bases between the two germline ends. CDR3 length: 15 residues. Germline V lookup: CDR1 SGDLS, CDR2 YYNGEE. CDR3: CASSVTGNYNSPLHF. The DNA of the CDR3 is TGTGCCAGCAGCGTAACCGGGAACTATAATTCACCCCTCCACTTT.

The chain couples TRBV30 to TRBJ1-2; perhaps TRBD1 as D (6 bases). The CDR3 totals 11 residues. Germline CDR1 GTSNPN, CDR2 SVGIG (reference sequence). V lost 8 bases and J lost 7, with 14 bases in between. The CDR3 here is CARTGRGGYTF. The DNA for the CDR3 is TGTGCCCGAACAGGGCGCGGTGGCTACACCTTC.

V and J are TRBV7-9 and TRBJ1-1; D is perhaps TRBD1 (6 bases). The CDR3 loop spans 16 amino acids. Between the trimmed V and J ends, which lost 3 bases and 7 bases, there was a span of 21 bases. CDR1 SEHNR and CDR2 FQNEAQ come from the germline V gene (reference sequence). The CDR3 DNA reads TGTGCCAGCAGCTTGGACGGGACAAGTAACTCATATGAAGCTTTCTTT. It encodes CASSLDGTSNSYEAFF.

CDR3 sequence reads: CASSPQGAGGYEQYF. The CDR3 DNA reads TGTGCCAGCTCACCGCAGGGTGCAGGCGGCTACGAGCAGTACTTC. V and J are TRBV18 and TRBJ2-7, with a weak D call TRBD1 (5 bases). V was trimmed by 3 bases and J by 3 bases, leaving 15 bases between them. Germline loops: CDR1 KGHSH, CDR2 LQKENI. This CDR3 has 15 residues.

This clone showed up just once. The chain couples TRBV7-9 to TRBJ2-1; 7 bases line up with TRBD2. Trimming removed 4 bases from V and 3 bases from J; junction bases left unmatched: 12. Per germline, CDR1 SEHNR and CDR2 FQNEAQ (reference sequence). The CDR3 contains 17 residues. DNA for the CDR3: TGTGCCAGCAGCTCCCCGACTAGCCCCCCCTTCTACAATGAGCAGTTCTTC. This sequence encodes CASSSPTSPPFYNEQFF.

The V call is TRBV7-9, the J call TRBJ1-4, with 7 bases identical to TRBD1. The V segment lost 6 bases and the J segment 8 bases; nucleotides outside the gene matches: 15. Germline-derived CDR1 and CDR2 are SEHNR and FQNEAQ (reference sequence). This CDR3 spans 16 amino acids. The CDR3 spells CASSTGTARGGEKLFF. In DNA form, the CDR3 reads TGTGCCAGCAGTACCGGGACAGCAAGGGGTGGGGAAAAACTGTTTTTT.

This clone was seen a single time. The V gene is TRBV10-2, the J gene TRBJ1-1; unclear D gene. CDR3 length: 13 residues. V was trimmed by 7 bases and J by 1 base, leaving 10 bases between them. CDR1 is WSHSY, CDR2 SAAADI, per germline. In DNA, the CDR3 is TGCGCCAGCACCGGGAATACGAACACTGAAGCTTTCTTT. Its translation: CASTGNTNTEAFF.

This clone was recorded once. The chain is built from TRBV2 and TRBJ2-1; 9 nucleotides agree with TRBD1. J was trimmed by 5 bases and V by 6 bases; bases with no gene match: 2. In germline, CDR1 is SNHLY, CDR2 FYNNEI. The CDR3 runs 13 residues. CDR3 in DNA: TGTGCCAGCAGGGGACAGGGAGACAATGAGCAGTTCTTC. As protein: CASRGQGDNEQFF.

The chain links TRBV30 to TRBJ2-3, with TRBD2 as a possible D gene (6 bases). The germline gives CDR1 GTSNPN, CDR2 SVGIG (reference sequence). The length of the CDR3 is 14 residues. The V gene lost 3 bases and the J gene lost 1 base, with 11 bases spanning the gap. The DNA of the CDR3 is TGTGCCTGGAGCAAATCGGGGGGCACAGATACGCAGTATTTT. Protein sequence: CAWSKSGGTDTQYF.

J is TRBJ1-5 and V is TRBV30; D is possibly TRBD1 (6 bases). The germline gives CDR1 GTSNPN, CDR2 SVGIG (reference sequence). Trimming shortened V by 3 bases and J by 4 bases, and 16 bases separated the two germline ends. This CDR3 is 15 amino acids long. The CDR3 bases are TGTGCCTGGAGCTCACGGGGTACAGGGAATCAGCCCCAGCATTTT. As protein: CAWSSRGTGNQPQHF.

V and J are TRBV5-1 and TRBJ2-4, with unresolved D. The V end lost 0 bases, the J end lost 5 bases, and 6 bases lay between the germline ends. The length of the CDR3 is 13 residues. From germline, CDR1 is SGHRS and CDR2 YFSETQ. The chain's CDR3 is CASSLGPQNIQYF. DNA for the CDR3: TGCGCCAGCAGCTTGGGGCCTCAAAACATTCAGTACTTC.

The gene calls are TRBV6-6 and TRBJ1-1; a possible D gene is TRBD1 (6 bases). CDR3 length: 15 amino acids. The V end lost 5 bases, the J end lost 5 bases, and 18 bases lay between the germline ends. CDR1 is MNHNY and CDR2 is SVGAGI in the germline V gene (reference sequence). CDR3 in DNA: TGTGCCAGCAGTCATGGAGTAGGGGGAAGGACTGAAGCTTTCTTT. As protein: CASSHGVGGRTEAFF.

V is TRBV7-9 and J is TRBJ1-3; D is uncertain. V was cut by 0 bases and J by 2 bases, with 11 bases left in between. Germline assignment: CDR1 SEHNR and CDR2 FQNEAQ (reference sequence). This CDR3 spans 16 amino acids. For the CDR3, the DNA is TGTGCCAGCAGCTTAGCTGGGGAGGGAACTGGAAACACCATATATTTT. Translation: CASSLAGEGTGNTIYF.

This clone was counted a few times. The chain is built from TRBV6-5 and TRBJ1-1, with D unresolved. The CDR3 runs to 12 residues. Germline CDR1 MNHEY, CDR2 SVGAGI. Trimming removed 6 bases at V and 7 bases at J, with 12 bases between. The CDR3 reads CASSQAPGEAFF. CDR3 nucleotide sequence: TGTGCCAGCAGCCAGGCCCCAGGTGAAGCTTTCTTT.

The gene calls are TRBV18 and TRBJ2-2, with D possibly matching TRBD2 (6 bases). The CDR3 covers 15 residues. Trimming cost V 4 bases and J 4 bases, with 13 bases left between them. The germline gives CDR1 KGHSH, CDR2 LQKENI. The chain's CDR3 is CASSLPGRPTGELFF. The CDR3 nucleotides read TGTGCCAGCTCACTCCCAGGGAGGCCCACCGGGGAGCTGTTTTTT. The full variable domain, rest sourced from reference TRBV18 and TRBJ2-2, is NAGVMQNPRHLVRRRGQEARLRCSPMKGHSHVYWYRQLPEEGLKFMVYLQKENIIDESGMPKERFSAEFPKEGPSILRIQQVVRGDSAAYFCASSLPGRPTGELFFGEGSRLTVL.

The rearrangement links TRBV10-1 to TRBJ2-7; D is unresolved. Germline V gene data show CDR1 as WNHNN and CDR2 as SYGVQD (reference sequence). The CDR3 covers 14 residues. V was cut by 0 bases and J by 2 bases, with 8 bases left in between. The CDR3, as DNA: TGCGCCAGCAGTGAGTCGGGCGTTCCCTACGAGCAGTACTTC. Protein product: CASSESGVPYEQYF.

J is TRBJ1-1 and V is TRBV18; 9 nucleotides line up with TRBD1. Germline CDR1 and CDR2: KGHSH and LQKENI. V shed 5 bases and J 5 bases; nucleotides not matched to a gene: 6. CDR3 length equals 14 residues. The CDR3 protein is CASSLGQGKTEAFF. CDR3 in DNA: TGTGCCAGCTCATTGGGACAGGGAAAAACTGAAGCTTTCTTT.

The V gene is TRBV7-9, the J gene TRBJ1-1; D ambiguous. The CDR3 runs 13 residues. V lost 3 bases and J lost 2, with 7 bases in between. Per the germline V gene, CDR1 is SEHNR and CDR2 is FQNEAQ (reference sequence). As DNA, the CDR3 is TGTGCCAGCAGCTTTGAGACTAACACTGAAGCTTTCTTT. This codes for CASSFETNTEAFF.

This clone was seen just once. The rearrangement links TRBV7-8 to TRBJ1-2; D remains unclear. Germline CDR1 reads SGHVS; CDR2 reads FQNEAQ. V lost 5 bases to trimming and J lost 8 bases, with 12 bases between them. CDR3 length equals 12 residues. This CDR3 is CASSRGILGYTF. CDR3 nucleotide sequence: TGTGCCAGCAGCCGCGGCATCCTCGGCTACACCTTC.

This clone has a single count. This chain links TRBV2 with TRBJ1-5; tentative D call: TRBD1 (5 bases). Trimming left V 1 base short and J 4 bases short, with 17 bases between. Germline V gene lookup returns CDR1 SNHLY and CDR2 FYNNEI. CDR3 length equals 17 residues. CDR3 in amino acids: CASSEGGRVRVNQPQHF. Written as DNA, the CDR3 is TGTGCCAGCAGTGAAGGAGGCAGGGTTAGGGTAAATCAGCCCCAGCATTTT.

The V gene is TRBV7-8, the J gene TRBJ2-7; D might be TRBD2 (5 bases). V lost 2 bases and J lost 3, with 8 bases in between. Germline assignment: CDR1 SGHVS and CDR2 FQNEAQ. The CDR3 runs to 13 residues. The CDR3 bases are TGTGCCAGCAGCTTACGTCGGGACTACGAGCAGTACTTC. Amino acid sequence: CASSLRRDYEQYF.